These 13 T cell receptor beta chains were all obtained from the same sample, sequenced in a study of cytomegalovirus exposure and HLA in healthy donors. Some clones are missing from TCRdb's copy, which holds only in-frame ones; the method was immunoSEQ multiplex PCR. Of about 65,000 clones detected, 92% appear once; the ten largest clones hold 1% to 1.5%. Sequences were obtained from PBMCs. These TCRs come from a woman younger than 30 in good health and CMV-seronegative.

This chain connects TRBV7-6 to TRBJ2-3; tentative D call: TRBD2 (5 bases). The germline V gene encodes CDR1 SGHVS and CDR2 FNYEAQ. The germline V and J ends were trimmed by 5 bases and 2 bases, with 14 bases remaining between them. The CDR3 totals 15 residues. The CDR3 DNA reads as TGTGCCAGCAGCCCTACCCCGGGGAACACAGATACGCAGTATTTT. Translating it yields CASSPTPGNTDTQYF.

The V gene is TRBV4-1, the J gene TRBJ1-2; the match to TRBD1 covers 8 bases. V trimming: 1 base; J trimming: 6 bases; junction bases outside the gene matches: 16. Germline V lookup: CDR1 MGHRA, CDR2 YSYEKL. The CDR3 has 18 residues. The DNA of the CDR3 is TGCGCCAGCAGCCAAGCTATGCTGGACAGGGTACTGAAAGATGGCTACACCTTC. Translating it yields CASSQAMLDRVLKDGYTF.

The chain uses TRBV6-6 and TRBJ2-2; the match to TRBD2 covers 7 bases. This CDR3 is built from 16 residues. The V gene's germline CDR1 is MNHNY and CDR2 SVGAGI (reference sequence). Unmatched junction bases numbered 6, after V lost 0 bases and J lost 5 bases. CDR3 amino acids: CASSYSLGGRTGELFF. In nucleotides, the CDR3 is TGTGCCAGCAGTTACTCACTCGGGGGGAGGACCGGGGAGCTGTTTTTT.

V is TRBV21-1 and J is TRBJ1-1; the D call in the table, TRBD1, was not verified against the DNA. TRBV21-1 is a pseudogene segment. The CDR3 loop spans 15 amino acids. The CDR3 region is CARPLDRAMNTEAFF. The CDR3 region has the DNA TGTGCCAGGCCTTTGGACAGGGCAATGAACACTGAAGCTTTCTTT.

The chain recombines TRBV5-1 with TRBJ2-3; 7 bases are a match to TRBD1. Germline V gives CDR1 SGHRS, CDR2 YFSETQ. The CDR3 is 17 residues long. Trimming cost V 4 bases and J 2 bases; bases outside gene matches: 13. For the CDR3, the DNA is TGCGCCAGCAGCCCCAAACGATCGGGACAGATCACAGATACGCAGTATTTT. Translated: CASSPKRSGQITDTQYF.

This chain connects TRBV4-3 to TRBJ1-1; D not resolved. Germline loops: CDR1 LGHNA, CDR2 YSLEER. The CDR3 loop spans 16 amino acids. Trimming removed 0 bases from V and 0 bases from J, with 11 bases in between. The CDR3 sequence: CASSQDLASMNTEAFF. The DNA for the CDR3 is TGCGCCAGCAGCCAAGATCTGGCCAGTATGAACACTGAAGCTTTCTTT.

The chain links TRBV27 to TRBJ2-7, with 7 bases matching TRBD2. Trimming took 6 bases from V and 1 from J; bases not matched to a gene: 9. Germline lookup yields CDR1 MNHEY and CDR2 SMNVEV (reference sequence). The CDR3 runs 15 residues. CDR3 bases: TGTGCCAGCAGCCATGGGAGGGGCTTGTCCTACGAGCAGTACTTC. Translation: CASSHGRGLSYEQYF.

J is TRBJ1-6 and V is TRBV28; D is perhaps TRBD1 (5 bases). The CDR3 spans 17 residues. The V gene's germline CDR1 is MDHEN and CDR2 SYDVKM. The V end lost 2 bases, the J end lost 0 bases, and 11 bases lay between the germline ends. CDR3 nucleotide sequence: TGTGCCAGCAGTTTACGGGGGGAGAGCTCCTATAATTCACCCCTCCACTTT. Amino acid sequence: CASSLRGESSYNSPLHF.

The chain carries TRBV7-9 and TRBJ1-2; TRBD1 matches 7 bases. Germline CDR1 is SEHNR and CDR2 is FQNEAQ (reference sequence). This CDR3 is 13 amino acids long. The V and J ends lost 1 base and 8 bases, in that order; junction bases with no gene match: 4. The CDR3 loop reads CASSLGQGGGYTF. As DNA, the CDR3 is TGTGCCAGCAGCTTAGGACAGGGAGGCGGCTACACCTTC.

The chain combines TRBV11-2 with TRBJ2-2, with D unresolved. CDR3 length: 15 amino acids. CDR1 and CDR2 (germline): SGHAT, FQNNGV. Trimming took off 3 bases at V and 0 bases at J, with 8 bases between the two ends. CDR3 nucleotides: TGTGCCAGCAGCTTCGGTCAAACGAACACCGGGGAGCTGTTTTTT. It is translated as CASSFGQTNTGELFF.

The V gene is TRBV6-9, the J gene TRBJ1-5; 7 bases line up with TRBD1. The CDR3 covers 17 residues. The ends lost 0 bases at V and 0 bases at J; junction bases unmatched: 5. The germline V gene encodes CDR1 MNHGY and CDR2 SVAAGI. CDR3 DNA sequence: TGTGCCAGCAGTTATTCGGAAGGGACAGATAGCAATCAGCCCCAGCATTTT. It encodes CASSYSEGTDSNQPQHF.

The V call is TRBV6-1, the J call TRBJ1-1; tentative D call: TRBD1 (5 bases). The CDR3 totals 13 residues. Germline CDR1 is MNHNS and CDR2 is SASEGT. V lost 8 bases to trimming and J lost 6 bases, with 16 bases between them. DNA for the CDR3: TGTGCCAGCTTAGGGGTTATGGTCGCTGAAGCTTTCTTT. Protein: CASLGVMVAEAFF.

The gene calls are TRBV7-2 and TRBJ2-3, with 7 bases aligning to TRBD2. V shed 3 bases, J shed 1 base, and the junction held 10 bases outside the gene matches. This CDR3 is built from 17 residues. CDR1 and CDR2 from the germline V gene are SGHTA and FQGNSA. This CDR3 is CASSLPPAGVRTDTQYF. CDR3 bases: TGTGCCAGCAGCTTGCCCCCCGCGGGAGTTCGCACAGATACGCAGTATTTT. The full variable domain, with the rest looked up from reference TRBV7-2 and TRBJ2-3, is GAGVSQSPSNKVTEKGKDVELRCDPISGHTALYWYRQSLGQGLEFLIYFQGNSAPDKSGLPSDRFSAERTGGSVSTLTIQRTQQEDSAVYLCASSLPPAGVRTDTQYFGPGTRLTVL.